The 26 T cell receptor beta chains below all came from one sample that was sequenced in a study of cytomegalovirus exposure and HLA in healthy donors. Vbeta (60) and Jbeta (13) primers were used in the PCR. The protocol was immunoSEQ multiplex PCR, while the TCRdb copy is restricted to in-frame clones and leaves out a portion. The repertoire has 50,000 to 65,000 clones, less than 85% of them found once; the top ten carry 2.5% to 3.5%. The sample taken for sequencing was PBMCs. Receptors were obtained from a young woman in good health and CMV-seronegative.

The chain links TRBV2 to TRBJ2-1, with D unclear. The CDR3 totals 14 residues. From germline, CDR1 is SNHLY and CDR2 FYNNEI. V shed 1 base and J shed 2 bases, with 6 bases lying between them. The CDR3 spells CASSEGLAYNEQFF. CDR3 DNA sequence: TGTGCCAGCAGTGAAGGATTAGCCTACAATGAGCAGTTCTTC.

The chain joins TRBV27 to TRBJ1-1; D may be TRBD1 (6 bases). Per the germline V gene, CDR1 is MNHEY and CDR2 is SMNVEV (reference sequence). This CDR3 is 14 amino acids long. V lost 6 bases, J lost 0 bases, and 11 bases lay in between. The CDR3 protein is CASRLRGMNTEAFF. The CDR3, as DNA: TGTGCCAGCAGGCTCAGGGGCATGAACACTGAAGCTTTCTTT.

This rearrangement joins TRBV19 to TRBJ1-2; D is ambiguous. The length of the CDR3 is 13 residues. With 11 bases removed from V and 2 bases from J, the gap between germline ends came to 15 bases. Germline CDR1 reads LNHDA; CDR2 reads SQIVND (reference sequence). Written as DNA, the CDR3 is TGTGCCGCGGCCCGTCCTCGGAACTATGGCTACACCTTC. Protein: CAAARPRNYGYTF.

The CDR3 DNA sequence: TGTGCCAGCAGGAGGACAGGGGGTAGCTCTGGAAACACCATATATTTT. This translates into CASRRTGGSSGNTIYF. The J gene is TRBJ1-3, the V gene TRBV7-9; 10 nucleotides line up with TRBD1. The V segment lost 6 bases and the J segment 0 bases; nucleotides outside the gene matches: 5. Germline CDR1 reads SEHNR; CDR2 reads FQNEAQ (reference sequence). CDR3 size: 16 residues. Variable domain in full (rest from reference TRBV7-9 and TRBJ1-3): DTGVSQNPRHKITKRGQNVTFRCDPISEHNRLYWYRQTLGQGPEFLTYFQNEAQLEKSRLLSDRFSAERPKGSFSTLEIQRTEQGDSAMYLCASRRTGGSSGNTIYFGEGSWLTVV.

The chain couples TRBV9 to TRBJ2-3; 8 bases are a match to TRBD2. V shed 0 bases, J shed 4 bases, and the junction held 4 bases outside the gene matches. Germline V gene data show CDR1 as SGDLS and CDR2 as YYNGEE. The CDR3 runs 15 residues. CDR3 sequence reads: CASSVGSGSADTQYF. CDR3 sequence (DNA): TGTGCCAGCAGCGTAGGAAGCGGGAGTGCAGATACGCAGTATTTT.

The chain couples TRBV30 to TRBJ1-2; 7 bases match TRBD1. CDR3 length equals 14 residues. V was pared by 0 bases and J by 5 bases, with 6 bases of the junction left unmatched. CDR1 is GTSNPN, CDR2 SVGIG, per germline (reference sequence). CDR3 amino acids: CAWSVGQELYGYTF. The CDR3 DNA follows: TGTGCCTGGAGTGTCGGACAGGAATTATATGGCTACACCTTC.

This clone was observed a single time. This sample includes further DNA sequences coding for the same CDR3. The chain carries TRBV29-1 and TRBJ1-1, with D unresolved. The germline gives CDR1 SQVTM, CDR2 ANQGSEA. Trimming left V 4 bases short and J 1 base short, with 4 bases between. The CDR3 loop spans 11 amino acids. CDR3 DNA sequence: TGCAGCGTTGTAGCGAACACTGAAGCTTTCTTT. Translation gives CSVVANTEAFF.

The V call is TRBV4-2, the J call TRBJ2-3; 8 bases fit TRBD2. Unmatched junction bases numbered 10, after V lost 0 bases and J lost 5 bases. The CDR3 runs 17 residues. The germline V gene encodes CDR1 LGHNA and CDR2 YNFKEQ. Written as DNA, the CDR3 is TGTGCCAGCAGCCAAGATCTTCCGGGAGGGCCTCTAGATACGCAGTATTTT. Translation: CASSQDLPGGPLDTQYF.

The chain employs TRBV28 and TRBJ2-7; 7 nucleotides match TRBD2. Germline V gene data show CDR1 as MDHEN and CDR2 as SYDVKM. The CDR3 is 17 amino acids. V shed 6 bases, J shed 0 bases, and the junction held 14 bases outside the gene matches. Here the CDR3 DNA reads TGTGCCAGCAGCGAACCAGGACTAGAGGATAGCTCCTACGAGCAGTACTTC. It is translated as CASSEPGLEDSSYEQYF.

The chain recombines TRBV4-1 with TRBJ2-5, with TRBD2 matching over 11 bases. Losses at the gene ends were 2 bases for V and 2 bases for J; bases not matched to a gene: 4. CDR1 and CDR2 (germline): MGHRA, YSYEKL. The CDR3 runs 16 residues. CDR3 nucleotides: TGCGCCAGCAGCCAATTGGGACTAGCGGTTCAAGAGACCCAGTACTTC. This encodes CASSQLGLAVQETQYF.

The J gene is TRBJ2-3, the V gene TRBV30; 12 bases agree with TRBD2. Trimming at V came to 5 bases and at J to 6 bases, leaving 6 bases not matched to a gene. The CDR3 is 14 residues long. Germline V gene sequence: CDR1 GTSNPN, CDR2 SVGIG (reference sequence). This CDR3 reads CAWALAGGWDTQYF. The DNA of the CDR3 is TGTGCCTGGGCTCTAGCGGGAGGGTGGGATACGCAGTATTTT.

The rearrangement uses TRBV7-2 and TRBJ1-4, with D possibly being TRBD1 (6 bases). CDR1 is SGHTA and CDR2 is FQGNSA in the germline V gene. V lost 1 base, J lost 5 bases, and 11 bases lay in between. The CDR3 sequence is 15 residues long. The CDR3 DNA reads TGTGCCAGCAGCTTAGGGGGCGGACAGAATGAAAAACTGTTTTTT. It translates to CASSLGGGQNEKLFF.

The J gene is TRBJ1-1, the V gene TRBV7-3, with D maybe TRBD1 (5 bases). The V gene lost 5 bases and the J gene lost 4 bases, with 11 bases spanning the gap. CDR1 is SGHTA, CDR2 FQGTGA, per germline. The CDR3 is 13 residues long. The CDR3 DNA reads as TGTGCCAGCAGCGACAGTAGTGGCACTGAAGCTTTCTTT. Protein product: CASSDSSGTEAFF.

The chain links TRBV7-6 to TRBJ1-6; a possible D gene is TRBD1 (6 bases). With 2 bases removed from V and 1 base from J, the gap between germline ends came to 9 bases. The CDR3 runs 16 residues. Germline values: CDR1 SGHVS, CDR2 FNYEAQ. This CDR3 is CASSLMGASYNSPLHF. CDR3 nucleotide sequence: TGTGCCAGCAGCTTAATGGGGGCGTCCTATAATTCACCCCTCCACTTT.

This clone was seen once. The V and J genes are TRBV6-5 and TRBJ1-1; TRBD1 matches 8 bases. The junction had 14 bases not matched to a gene; V was cut back by 6 bases and J by 14 bases. CDR1 and CDR2 from the germline V gene are MNHEY and SVGAGI. The CDR3 totals 13 residues. This CDR3 is CASRVRTGNLVFF. CDR3 DNA sequence: TGTGCCAGCAGGGTCCGGACAGGGAATTTAGTCTTCTTT.

The genes are TRBV4-2 and TRBJ1-5; possible D gene TRBD1, 5 bases. Germline loops: CDR1 LGHNA, CDR2 YNFKEQ. The CDR3 runs 15 residues. V lost 0 bases and J lost 6, with 12 bases in between. The CDR3 bases are TGTGCCAGCAGCCAAGATTGGGGGGAGGGTCAGCCCCAGCATTTT. Its protein product is CASSQDWGEGQPQHF.

The chain recombines TRBV5-1 with TRBJ1-1; 8 bases agree with TRBD1. There are 14 residues in the CDR3. V shed 1 base and J 1 base; nucleotides not matched to a gene: 0. The germline gives CDR1 SGHRS, CDR2 YFSETQ. The CDR3 coding sequence is TGCGCCAGCAGCTTGACAGGGGGGAACACTGAAGCTTTCTTT. Protein sequence: CASSLTGGNTEAFF.

The chain is built from TRBV2 and TRBJ2-1, with TRBD2 matching over 10 bases. This CDR3 comprises 14 residues. V dropped 5 bases and J dropped 6; count of bases not matched to a gene: 4. Germline assignment: CDR1 SNHLY and CDR2 FYNNEI. The CDR3 DNA follows: TGTGCCAGCAGTACCAGCGGGAGGGGCAATGAGCAGTTCTTC. As protein: CASSTSGRGNEQFF.

The chain has TRBV6-5 and TRBJ2-3, with 9 bases that match TRBD1. CDR1 is MNHEY, CDR2 SVGAGI, per germline. With 0 bases clipped from V and 4 bases from J, the junction kept 2 bases outside the gene matches. The CDR3 contains 15 residues. The CDR3 spells CASSYSGQGADTQYF. The CDR3 DNA is TGTGCCAGCAGTTACTCGGGACAGGGCGCAGATACGCAGTATTTT.

The V call is TRBV28, the J call TRBJ2-3; the D is unclear. Germline CDR1 is MDHEN and CDR2 is SYDVKM. This CDR3 spans 14 amino acids. V lost 7 bases, J lost 0 bases, and 11 bases lay in between. CDR3 region: CASTTQASTDTQYF. The CDR3 DNA reads as TGTGCCAGCACGACCCAGGCTAGCACAGATACGCAGTATTTT.

The J gene is TRBJ2-7, the V gene TRBV29-1; possibly TRBD2 for D (5 bases). V lost 4 bases and J 5 bases, leaving 18 bases between the germline ends. The CDR3 covers 14 residues. Germline loops: CDR1 SQVTM, CDR2 ANQGSEA. The CDR3 bases are TGCAGCGTTGTTTCGGGGAGCTCCCGTAACGAGCAGTACTTC. Protein sequence: CSVVSGSSRNEQYF.

This clone was observed a few times. The chain employs TRBV7-9 and TRBJ1-2; TRBD1 matches 9 bases. The V gene end was trimmed by 4 bases and the J gene end by 6 bases; junction bases not matched to a gene: 18. Per germline, CDR1 SEHNR and CDR2 FQNEAQ (reference sequence). This CDR3 is built from 18 residues. CDR3 protein: CASSSDLLGTGFENGYTF. The CDR3 nucleotides are TGTGCCAGCAGCTCAGATCTATTGGGGACAGGGTTTGAGAATGGCTACACCTTC.

The sample holds a few counts of this clone. The V call is TRBV28, the J call TRBJ2-5, with TRBD2 matching 9 bases. CDR3 size: 16 residues. V dropped 1 base and J dropped 3; count of bases not matched to a gene: 6. Germline values: CDR1 MDHEN, CDR2 SYDVKM. CDR3 bases: TGTGCCAGCAGTTTATATAGACTAGCGGACGAAGAGACCCAGTACTTC. Its protein is CASSLYRLADEETQYF.

This clone was counted only a few times. This chain links TRBV18 with TRBJ1-2, with D maybe TRBD1 (6 bases). There are 15 residues in the CDR3. Germline CDR1 reads KGHSH; CDR2 reads LQKENI. V lost 4 bases and J 1 base, leaving 13 bases between the germline ends. The CDR3 DNA reads as TGTGCCAGCTCACTCCGGGACACCAATAACTATGGCTACACCTTC. Its protein is CASSLRDTNNYGYTF.

This rearrangement joins TRBV5-1 to TRBJ2-7; the match to TRBD2 covers 8 bases. J was trimmed by 5 bases and V by 0 bases; bases with no gene match: 7. Germline V lookup: CDR1 SGHRS, CDR2 YFSETQ. The CDR3 loop spans 15 amino acids. The CDR3 bases are TGCGCCAGCAGCTTGGGGAGCGGGAGTTACAACGAGCAGTACTTC. Translated, it gives CASSLGSGSYNEQYF.

This chain links TRBV6-1 with TRBJ1-6; no clear D. The CDR3 runs to 15 residues. CDR1 is MNHNS, CDR2 SASEGT, per germline. Between the trimmed V and J ends, which lost 3 bases and 7 bases, there was a span of 13 bases. CDR3 nucleotide sequence: TGTGCCAGCAGTGAGTTAAAGGAGCAAAATTCACCCCTCCACTTT. This codes for CASSELKEQNSPLHF.